These T cell receptor beta chains were read from a single sample in a study of blood T cell repertoires in COVID-19. TCRdb's table, derived via immunoSEQ multiplex PCR, lists solely in-frame clones and lacks some. The repertoire holds approximately 80,000 clones, with approximately 86% as singletons. The sample was peripheral blood. The receptors were gathered from a man aged 40-50 years with acute or convalescent COVID-19. Each CDR3 is given with its conserved first and last residue. The D gene is left open where the match is weak. Not every row has a clone size; where given, it reads once, few, many or a size class.

V: TRBV5-1
J: TRBJ2-1
size: .
D: .
CDR3: CASSSVRSSYNEQFF
DNA: TGCGCCAGCAGCTCCGTGAGAAGCTCCTACAATGAGCAGTTCTTC

V: TRBV12-5
J: TRBJ1-3
size: .
D: .
CDR3: CASAQNTGPSGNTIYF
DNA: TGTGCTAGTGCCCAAAATACAGGCCCCTCTGGAAACACCATATATTTT

V: TRBV5-1
J: TRBJ1-2
size: .
D: .
CDR3: CASSLNGGSYGYTF
DNA: TGCGCCAGCAGCTTGAACGGTGGGAGCTATGGCTACACCTTC

V: TRBV3-1/TRBV3-2
J: TRBJ1-6
size: .
D: .
CDR3: CASSQEIQNSPLHF
DNA: TGTGCCAGCAGCCAAGAGATACAGAATTCACCCCTCCACTTT

V: TRBV11-2
J: TRBJ2-3
size: few
D: .
CDR3: CASSLDRQERTQYF
DNA: TGTGCCAGCAGCTTGGACAGACAGGAGAGGACGCAGTATTTT

V: TRBV7-3
J: TRBJ1-2
size: once
D: TRBD1
CDR3: CASSPTGTGGHGYTF
DNA: TGTGCCAGCAGCCCTACCGGGACAGGGGGACATGGCTACACCTTC

V: TRBV2
J: TRBJ1-5
size: few
D: .
CDR3: CASRAPNQPQHF
DNA: TGTGCCAGCAGGGCCCCTAATCAGCCCCAGCATTTT

V: TRBV5-6
J: TRBJ1-4
size: .
D: .
CDR3: CASSLYGQEEKLFF
DNA: TGTGCCAGCAGCTTATACGGTCAGGAAGAAAAACTGTTTTTT

V: TRBV5-6
J: TRBJ2-4
size: .
D: TRBD2
CDR3: CASSLRRAGVLGIQYF
DNA: TGTGCCAGCAGCTTGAGGCGAGCGGGAGTTTTGGGCATTCAGTACTTC

V: TRBV27
J: TRBJ1-4
size: .
D: TRBD1
CDR3: CASSLFRTGVTNEKLFF
DNA: TGTGCCAGCAGTTTATTTCGGACAGGGGTAACTAATGAAAAACTGTTTTTT

V: TRBV15
J: TRBJ2-7
size: .
D: .
CDR3: CATSERTGSSYEQYF
DNA: TGTGCCACCAGCGAGCGGACTGGGAGCTCCTACGAGCAGTACTTC

V: TRBV7-3
J: TRBJ2-3
size: .
D: TRBD2
CDR3: CASSPRAGGGAAFTQYF
DNA: TGTGCCAGCAGCCCGAGGGCTGGCGGGGGGGCCGCGTTTACGCAGTATTTT

V: TRBV6-1
J: TRBJ1-2
size: few
D: .
CDR3: CASSEALVRNYGYTF
DNA: TGTGCCAGCAGTGAAGCGCTGGTCAGGAACTATGGCTACACCTTC

V: TRBV11-2
J: TRBJ1-4
size: .
D: .
CDR3: CASSLGQGKLFF
DNA: TGTGCCAGCAGCTTAGGGCAGGGCAAACTGTTTTTT

V: TRBV27
J: TRBJ2-7
size: .
D: TRBD1
CDR3: CASRAGGSYEQYF
DNA: TGTGCCAGCAGGGCAGGGGGCTCCTACGAGCAGTACTTC

V: TRBV10-3
J: TRBJ1-6
size: .
D: .
CDR3: CAISERVGGSGSPLHF
DNA: TGTGCCATCAGTGAGAGGGTAGGGGGAAGCGGTTCACCCCTCCACTTT